This TCR beta chain stems from a study of a mutant IDH1 vaccine in newly diagnosed glioma. About the research overall: Treated individuals were approximately 60% male and roughly 40% female, averaging about 40 years of age.

As for time point: baseline, week 1 (first vaccination visit). Treatment of the sample: pre-vaccination baseline after standard-of-care therapy. New WHO grade 3 or 4 astrocytomas that were IDH1-mutant and ATRX-lost occurred in the donors. Concerning this clone: The antigen is unknown.

The assay was immunoSEQ multiplex PCR, and TCRdb's table has in-frame clones only and misses some. This repertoire shows about 16,000 clones, over 75% found once; its top ten account for approximately 10%. Findings and limits, study-wide: Shifts in the top peripheral T cell clonotypes seemed unrelated to pseudoprogression. Vaccination induced immune responses in approximately 93% of patients.

The junction had 5 bases not matched to a gene; V was cut back by 3 bases and J by 1 base. CDR1 MRHNA and CDR2 SNTAGT come from the germline V gene. The CDR3 has 16 residues. The receptor was isolated from a woman aged 40 to 50 with glioma. Some clones in this sample may be carry-over from other donors' samples. V gene TRBV6-4 combines with J gene TRBJ2-3; TRBD1 matches 9 bases. The sequencing here drew on PBMCs, taken from a glioma patient treated with radiotherapy, temozolomide or both. The CDR3 here is CASSDATGGGTDTQYF. In DNA, the CDR3 is TGTGCCAGCAGTGATGCGACAGGGGGTGGCACAGATACGCAGTATTTT.